This T cell receptor (beta chain) originates from a study of blood T cells in healthy people across ages. Study context: With template switching, about one barcoded beta molecule was captured per two T cells. Whole-study findings and limits: While age rose, TCR beta diversity per million T cells dropped in a roughly linear way. Percentage of naive T cells showed a strong correlation with TCR beta diversity.

Primers used in a second PCR of roughly 6 to 11 cycles were a sample-barcoded 5' primer and a J-beta primer mix. TCRdb re-analysed the 5' RACE reads in MiXCR, keeping a single row per CDR3 protein. The sample consists of approximately 1.5 million distinct CDR3 sequences, roughly 43% of them appearing once. The CDR3 length is 15 residues. Germline CDR1 is DFQATT and CDR2 is SNEGSKA (reference sequence). V shed 5 bases and J shed 3 bases, with 20 bases lying between them. This clonotype turned up a few times. The antigen remains unidentified. Researchers collected roughly 9.8 milliliters of peripheral blood from every single donor.

The gene calls are TRBV20-1 and TRBJ2-7; tentatively, D is TRBD1 or TRBD2 (7 bases each). The sequenced material came from blood. This TCR came from a young woman in good health. This CDR3 is CSAQSTARGGYEQYF. In nucleotides, the CDR3 is TGCAGTGCTCAGAGTACGGCCAGGGGGGGCTACGAGCAGTACTTC.